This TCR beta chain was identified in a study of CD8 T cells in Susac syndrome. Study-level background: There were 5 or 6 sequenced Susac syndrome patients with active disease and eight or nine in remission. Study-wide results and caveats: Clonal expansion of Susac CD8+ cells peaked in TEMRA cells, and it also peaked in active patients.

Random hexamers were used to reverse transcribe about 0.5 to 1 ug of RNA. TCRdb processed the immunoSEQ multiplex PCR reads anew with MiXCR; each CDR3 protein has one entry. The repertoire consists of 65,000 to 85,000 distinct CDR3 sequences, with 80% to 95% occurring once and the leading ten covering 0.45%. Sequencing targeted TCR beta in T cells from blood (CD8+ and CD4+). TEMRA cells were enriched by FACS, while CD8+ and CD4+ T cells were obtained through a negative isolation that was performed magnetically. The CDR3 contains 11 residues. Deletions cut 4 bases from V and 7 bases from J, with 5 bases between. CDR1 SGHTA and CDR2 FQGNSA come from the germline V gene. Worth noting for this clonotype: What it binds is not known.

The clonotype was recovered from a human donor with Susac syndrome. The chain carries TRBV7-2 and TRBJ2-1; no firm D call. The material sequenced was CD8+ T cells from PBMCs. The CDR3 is CASSYGNEQFF. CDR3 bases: TGTGCCAGCAGCTATGGGAATGAGCAGTTCTTC.